Listed below are T cell receptor beta chains from one sample, sequenced in a study of blood T cells in healthy people across ages. TCRdb independently ran MiXCR on the 5' RACE reads; one entry per CDR3 protein. The table records over 1.5 million distinct CDR3 sequences, approximately 50% of them present only once. Specimen: blood. Receptor source: a woman aged 40 to 49 in good health. Both conserved end residues are part of each CDR3. Each record gives: V gene, CDR3 protein.

TRBV10-3,CAISDGQAQLEAFF
TRBV3-1,CASSTPRSGANVLTF
TRBV11-2,CASTGGGRYEQYF
TRBV5-1,CASSLFGQTSSYNEQFF
TRBV5-1,CASSYGHPSTDTQYF
TRBV7-2,CASSLGQVLNSPLHF
TRBV25-1,CASSRRLAGTLADTQYF
TRBV5-6,CASSNWLGNQPQHF
TRBV20-1,CSAREGSETQYF
TRBV28,CASRGRDIGYSYEQYF
TRBV12-3/TRBV12-4,CASSYEWGTNYGYTF
TRBV20-1,CSAPIRQGDYGYTF
TRBV7-9,CASSLGQSNEQFF
TRBV5-5,CASSPDGSSHNEQFF
TRBV7-8,CASSWARGLDSGANVLTF
TRBV27,CASAKRGGGDEQYF
TRBV14,CASSPGTFCGYTF
TRBV7-9,CASSLRRGEETQFF
TRBV7-9,CAGLALTGWTNEQFF
TRBV12-3/TRBV12-4,CASSFEGLETQYF
TRBV12-3/TRBV12-4,CASSLDRGLTETQYF
TRBV5-5,CASSLQSMDTQYF
TRBV24-1,CATSAYRGGEQFF
TRBV24-1,CATSDPDRGLGTYGYTF
TRBV3-1,CAGSHGQGITTDTQYF
TRBV29-1,CSVEGSGVSEQYF
TRBV7-2,CTSSLGTGSYNEQFF
TRBV7-3,CASGMGGTMGEQFF
TRBV6-1,CASSETLTRDNYGYTF
TRBV7-9,CASSPPAGGPHEQFF
TRBV6-6,CASTAFGARGSTDTQYF
TRBV10-3,CAISGSRGSNTDTQYF
TRBV4-1,CASSQEVAGGVEQYF
TRBV20-1,CSARAGQGTYEQYF
TRBV7-9,CASSLEGWGRINEQFF
TRBV28,CASSSRTFSGGEKLFF
TRBV29-1,CSVGNWTGKNYNEQFF
TRBV6-2/TRBV6-3,CASSFYQYNEQFF
TRBV20-1,CSASYASGTYEQYF
TRBV24-1,CATSDSTLGGSEQFF
TRBV29-1,CSARTANLRSDTQYF
TRBV11-2,CASNRGDNVQFF
TRBV27,CASSLTRSEQFF
TRBV5-1,CASTNPTSYEQYF
TRBV28,CAIREQLQETQYF
TRBV7-2,CASSPPGYGTGGEDGYTF
TRBV12-3/TRBV12-4,CASSQLRGFYEQYF
TRBV4-3,CASSQDPVGNGHNEQFF
TRBV6-6,CASSLGTGSSTGELFF
TRBV20-1,CSAPLGGGLMAKNIQYF
TRBV5-1,CASSPSGKYEQYF
TRBV12-3/TRBV12-4,CASSKGTSQETQYF
TRBV20-1,CSARDGRDYSTRETQYF
TRBV4-3,CASSQAGLAETQYF
TRBV12-3/TRBV12-4,CASSLDRGVLSKTQYF
TRBV6-5,CASSYPGTSYTF
TRBV4-2,CASSQEQRGGYNEQYF